These 19 T cell receptor beta chains came from one sample sequenced in a study of shared clonotypes between healthy human individuals. Data came from immunoSEQ multiplex PCR; TCRdb stores just in-frame clones and leaves some out. This table has over a million clones, 95% to 97% appearing once. Source material: naive CD4+ T cells sorted from blood. The subset was: CD45RA+ positively selected. All receptors derive from a man aged 25 to 45 in good health.

This clone was detected once. V and J are TRBV7-9 and TRBJ2-7; the match to TRBD1 covers 8 bases. Per germline, CDR1 SEHNR and CDR2 FQNEAQ (reference sequence). J gave up 2 bases and V 1 base, and 4 bases lay outside the gene matches. This CDR3 has 15 residues. CDR3 DNA sequence: TGTGCCAGCAGCTTAGGGCGGGACAGGACCTACGAGCAGTACTTC. It encodes CASSLGRDRTYEQYF.

The gene calls are TRBV5-1 and TRBJ2-3; 11 positions agree with TRBD2. CDR1 SGHRS and CDR2 YFSETQ come from the germline V gene. The J segment lost 1 base and the V segment lost 4 bases, leaving 2 bases of the junction unmatched. The CDR3 runs to 15 residues. CDR3 DNA: TGCGCCAGCAGCCAACTAGCGGGAGGCACAGATACGCAGTATTTT. It translates to CASSQLAGGTDTQYF. Complete variable domain (other parts from reference TRBV5-1 and TRBJ2-3): KAGVTQTPRYLIKTRGQQVTLSCSPISGHRSVSWYQQTPGQGLQFLFEYFSETQRNKGNFPGRFSGRQFSNSRSEMNVSTLELGDSALYLCASSQLAGGTDTQYFGPGTRLTVL.

The chain recombines TRBV6-6 with TRBJ1-5; D is perhaps TRBD1 (6 bases). This CDR3 region has 14 residues. Germline loops: CDR1 MNHNY, CDR2 SVGAGI (reference sequence). V lost 4 bases to trimming and J lost 4 bases, with 11 bases between them. The CDR3 here is CASSSTDSNQPQHF. For the CDR3, the DNA is TGTGCCAGCAGTTCCACGGACAGTAATCAGCCCCAGCATTTT.

A single count supports this clone. The chain is built from TRBV19 and TRBJ1-5, with 8 bases fitting TRBD1. J lost 0 bases, V lost 6 bases, and 7 bases had no gene match. The V gene's germline CDR1 is LNHDA and CDR2 SQIVND (reference sequence). The CDR3 is made up of 16 amino acids. As DNA, the CDR3 is TGTGCCAGTAGGACGACAGGGGCCCTTAGCAATCAGCCCCAGCATTTT. Amino acids: CASRTTGALSNQPQHF.

This clone came up once. This chain connects TRBV4-3 to TRBJ2-2; D is unclear. The CDR3 has 14 amino acids. Germline V lookup: CDR1 LGHNA, CDR2 YSLEER. V dropped 0 bases and J dropped 0 bases, with 2 bases sitting between them. The CDR3 bases are TGCGCCAGCAGCCAAGATCCGAACACCGGGGAGCTGTTTTTT. Protein product: CASSQDPNTGELFF.

The CDR3 loop is CATRRTGGGTDTQYF. In DNA, the CDR3 is TGTGCCACCAGGAGGACAGGGGGCGGGACAGATACGCAGTATTTT. The rearrangement links TRBV15 to TRBJ2-3; 11 nucleotides agree with TRBD1. This CDR3 contains 15 residues. Germline CDR1 is LNHNV and CDR2 is YYDKDF (reference sequence). The V and J ends lost 6 bases and 3 bases, in that order; junction bases with no gene match: 5. The full variable domain, completed using reference TRBV15 and TRBJ2-3, is DAMVIQNPRYQVTQFGKPVTLSCSQTLNHNVMYWYQQKSSQAPKLLFHYYDKDFNNEADTPDNFQSRRPNTSFCFLDIRSPGLGDTAMYLCATRRTGGGTDTQYFGPGTRLTVL.

The chain uses TRBV28 and TRBJ1-2; a weak D match, TRBD1 (5 bases). The CDR3 length is 13 residues. CDR1 and CDR2 (germline): MDHEN, SYDVKM. V was cut by 7 bases and J by 8 bases, with 17 bases left in between. The CDR3: CASNPRGVWGYTF. The CDR3 DNA reads TGTGCCAGCAACCCTCGGGGGGTATGGGGCTACACCTTC.

To note about this clone: The sample has other DNA sequences that encode this CDR3 too. The chain links TRBV10-1 to TRBJ2-5, with D unclear. There are 14 residues in the CDR3. Germline values: CDR1 WNHNN, CDR2 SYGVQD (reference sequence). V lost 0 bases to trimming and J lost 4 bases, with 9 bases between them. The DNA of the CDR3 is TGCGCCAGCAGTGAGTCGTTCTCGGGAGAGACCCAGTACTTC. It yields the protein CASSESFSGETQYF.

This sequence joins TRBV11-1 and TRBJ2-1; 10 nucleotides match TRBD1. With 4 bases clipped from V and 9 bases from J, the junction kept 6 bases outside the gene matches. Germline CDR1 SGHAT, CDR2 FQDESV (reference sequence). The CDR3 has 14 amino acids. The CDR3 DNA reads as TGTGCCAGCAGCTCAGACAGGGGGCGCGGTGAGCAGTTCTTC. Its protein product is CASSSDRGRGEQFF. Full variable domain (missing parts from reference TRBV11-1 and TRBJ2-1): EAEVAQSPRYKITEKSQAVAFWCDPISGHATLYWYRQILGQGPELLVQFQDESVVDDSQLPKDRFSAERLKGVDSTLKIQPAELGDSAMYLCASSSDRGRGEQFFGPGTRLTVL.

The chain recombines TRBV6-1 with TRBJ1-2; D may be TRBD1 (6 bases). This CDR3 contains 15 residues. Trimming left V 5 bases short and J 4 bases short, with 17 bases between. The germline CDR1 and CDR2 sequences are MNHNS and SASEGT. This CDR3 reads CASSPTGLALYGYTF. The CDR3 nucleotides are TGTGCCAGCAGTCCTACAGGGTTGGCCCTCTATGGCTACACCTTC.

The gene calls are TRBV6-5 and TRBJ2-7, with TRBD1 matching 9 bases. The CDR3 is 16 amino acids. V lost 3 bases and J lost 4; bases outside the gene matches: 10. Per the germline V gene, CDR1 is MNHEY and CDR2 is SVGAGI. CDR3 coding DNA: TGTGCCAGCAGTTATTGGGCGACAGGGGGAAGTTACGAGCAGTACTTC. Protein sequence: CASSYWATGGSYEQYF.

This chain uses TRBV12-5 with TRBJ2-1; no definite D call. The CDR3 covers 15 residues. V was clipped by 3 bases and J by 8 bases, with 17 bases between them. From germline, CDR1 is LGHNT and CDR2 FRNRAP. This CDR3 reads CASGFSGVPSHEQFF. The CDR3 DNA reads TGTGCTAGTGGTTTTAGTGGGGTCCCCAGCCATGAGCAGTTCTTC. Using reference TRBV12-5 and TRBJ2-1 for the parts outside the CDR3, the full variable domain is DARVTQTPRHKVTEMGQEVTMRCQPILGHNTVFWYRQTMMQGLELLAYFRNRAPLDDSGMPKDRFSAEMPDATLATLKIQPSEPRDSAVYFCASGFSGVPSHEQFFGPGTRLTVL.

This chain uses TRBV6-5 with TRBJ1-1; unclear D gene. Germline V lookup: CDR1 MNHEY, CDR2 SVGAGI. Between the trimmed V and J ends, which lost 4 bases and 0 bases, there was a span of 12 bases. The CDR3 has 15 amino acids. In DNA form, the CDR3 reads TGTGCCAGCAGTTTCGTTCCAGCGCTGAACACTGAAGCTTTCTTT. This translates into CASSFVPALNTEAFF.

V is TRBV18 and J is TRBJ1-1; no definite D call. The CDR3 spans 13 residues. The V gene's germline CDR1 is KGHSH and CDR2 LQKENI. V was cut by 4 bases and J by 3 bases, with 9 bases left in between. The CDR3 spells CASSLKQDTEAFF. Here the CDR3 DNA reads TGTGCCAGCTCACTCAAGCAGGACACTGAAGCTTTCTTT.

This clone was counted a single time. The chain uses TRBV18 and TRBJ2-7; D possibly matches TRBD1 or TRBD2 (5 bases each). The germline CDR1 and CDR2 sequences are KGHSH and LQKENI. Trimming stripped 5 bases from V and 0 bases from J, with 11 bases between. The CDR3 contains 14 residues. The CDR3 spells CASSSPGSSYEQYF. CDR3 coding DNA: TGTGCCAGCTCATCCCCAGGGAGCTCCTACGAGCAGTACTTC.

The V call is TRBV29-1, the J call TRBJ2-1, with D perhaps TRBD2 (5 bases). Trimming removed 3 bases at V and 2 bases at J, with 11 bases between. The CDR3 spans 14 residues. Germline loops: CDR1 SQVTM, CDR2 ANQGSEA. In DNA, the CDR3 is TGCAGCGTTGACCCTCGGGGTACCTACAATGAGCAGTTCTTC. Its translation: CSVDPRGTYNEQFF.

V gene TRBV6-6 combines with J gene TRBJ2-6; no reliable D call. Per germline, CDR1 MNHNY and CDR2 SVGAGI (reference sequence). This CDR3 has 12 amino acids. Trimming took off 6 bases at V and 4 bases at J, with 4 bases between the two ends. CDR3 region: CASREGANVLTF. CDR3 nucleotides: TGTGCCAGCAGAGAAGGGGCCAACGTCCTGACTTTC.

The chain carries TRBV6-1 and TRBJ2-7; 8 nucleotides agree with TRBD1. The germline gives CDR1 MNHNS, CDR2 SASEGT. The V segment lost 4 bases and the J segment 0 bases; nucleotides outside the gene matches: 2. The CDR3 totals 14 residues. The CDR3 sequence: CASSAGTGSYEQYF. The DNA of the CDR3 is TGTGCCAGCAGTGCCGGGACAGGCTCCTACGAGCAGTACTTC.

The chain has TRBV11-2 and TRBJ2-1; D tentatively reads TRBD1 or TRBD2 (5 bases each). V was cut by 6 bases and J by 6 bases, with 15 bases left in between. Germline-derived CDR1 and CDR2 are SGHAT and FQNNGV. The CDR3 runs 14 residues. Here the CDR3 DNA reads TGTGCCAGCAGGGGGGAGTTCCCTACCAATGAGCAGTTCTTC. This codes for CASRGEFPTNEQFF.